The sequence of this T cell receptor (beta chain) was determined in a study of blood T cell repertoires in COVID-19. The method was immunoSEQ multiplex PCR; TCRdb's version includes in-frame clones alone and lacks a portion of them. Of about 100,000 clones detected, 65% to 90% appear once; the ten largest clones hold 1.2%. V gave up 7 bases and J gave up 1 base, with 11 bases separating them. Germline V lookup: CDR1 SQVTM, CDR2 ANQGSEA. This CDR3 is built from 12 residues. Sequences were obtained from peripheral blood. The sequence was obtained from a man of 80 years or more with active or convalescent COVID-19. The V gene is TRBV29-1, the J gene TRBJ2-7, with a tentative D call TRBD1 (6 bases). In nucleotides, the CDR3 is TGCAGCGCAGGGACAACTTCCTACGAGCAGTACTTC. It codes for CSAGTTSYEQYF.